The rows below give T cell receptor beta chains drawn from one sample of a study of cytomegalovirus exposure and HLA in healthy donors. The assay was immunoSEQ multiplex PCR, and TCRdb's table has in-frame clones only and misses some. Of about 160,000 clones listed, 60% to 80% are singletons. Sequenced: PBMCs. Receptors were obtained from a woman in her twenties or thirties in good health and CMV-seronegative. CDR3s include the opening cysteine and the closing phenylalanine or tryptophan. The D gene is left open where the match is weak. Clone size is given for some rows only: seen once, a few or many times, or a class if the clone is expanded.

TRBV5-1	TRBJ2-7	TRBD1	-	CASSSSRDRGPGEQYF	TGCGCCAGCAGCTCTTCCCGGGACAGGGGACCTGGTGAGCAGTACTTC
TRBV29-1	TRBJ1-5	TRBD1	-	CSVGFGGQGGNQPQHF	TGCAGCGTTGGATTTGGGGGACAGGGCGGCAATCAGCCCCAGCATTTT
TRBV7-9	TRBJ2-3	TRBD2	-	CASRPAGDASTDTQYF	TGTGCCAGCCGACCCGCGGGGGATGCCAGCACAGATACGCAGTATTTT
TRBV5-4	TRBJ1-1	-	once	CASSLGAFGNTEAFF	TGTGCCAGCAGCTTGGGGGCCTTCGGGAACACTGAAGCTTTCTTT
TRBV7-6	TRBJ1-6	-	few	CASSLGSSYNSPLHF	TGTGCCAGCAGCTTAGGGAGCTCCTATAATTCACCCCTCCACTTT
TRBV19	TRBJ1-2	-	-	CASSIDGTYVYTF	TGTGCCAGTAGTATAGACGGGACTTATGTCTACACCTTC
TRBV19	TRBJ1-5	TRBD1	-	CASSYRGGQPQHF	TGTGCCAGTAGCTACAGGGGTGGACAGCCCCAGCATTTT
TRBV19	TRBJ2-5	-	few	CASSPGASGETQYF	TGTGCCAGTAGCCCAGGGGCTAGCGGAGAGACCCAGTACTTC
TRBV2	TRBJ2-7	-	-	CASSEGAIPAGSYEQYF	TGTGCCAGCAGTGAAGGGGCGATACCGGCAGGCTCCTACGAGCAGTACTTC
TRBV4-1	TRBJ1-6	-	-	CASSQDPGEGGSYNSPLHF	TGCGCCAGCAGCCAAGATCCCGGAGAGGGCGGCAGCTATAATTCACCCCTCCACTTT
TRBV2	TRBJ1-5	-	-	CASGRGTGNQPQHF	TGTGCCAGCGGGAGGGGAACTGGCAATCAGCCCCAGCATTTT
TRBV29-1	TRBJ2-1	TRBD2	-	CSVPLGLANEQFF	TGCAGCGTCCCACTGGGACTAGCAAATGAGCAGTTCTTC
TRBV27	TRBJ2-5	TRBD1	-	CASSPRTGRETQYF	TGTGCCAGCAGTCCGCGGACAGGACGAGAGACCCAGTACTTC
TRBV18	TRBJ2-5	TRBD1	few	CASSLTGEETQYF	TGTGCCAGCTCACTAACAGGGGAGGAGACCCAGTACTTC
TRBV30	TRBJ2-7	-	-	CAWSSKPGAEQYF	TGTGCCTGGAGTTCTAAGCCGGGTGCCGAGCAGTACTTC
TRBV5-1	TRBJ2-5	TRBD2	-	CASGIIAGLGETQYF	TGCGCCAGTGGGATTATAGCGGGGCTCGGTGAGACCCAGTACTTC
TRBV5-1	TRBJ2-5	TRBD2	-	CASSSLAGGQETQYF	TGCGCCAGCAGCTCACTAGCGGGGGGCCAAGAGACCCAGTACTTC
TRBV19	TRBJ2-3	-	few	CASSVTGSGDTQYF	TGTGCCAGTAGTGTAACAGGGAGCGGCGATACGCAGTATTTT